This T cell receptor (beta chain) is from a study of blood T cell repertoires in COVID-19. The wider study: Samples representing acute and convalescent COVID-19 were sourced from the United States, Italy and Spain.

Followed longitudinally, the Seattle patients had been enrolled during active infection. Germline loops: CDR1 SGHTA, CDR2 FQGNSA. The CDR3 covers 13 residues. Trimming removed 2 bases from V and 9 bases from J; junction bases left unmatched: 5. Authors' analysis steps: Estimation of nucleated cell counts relied on the amplification of reference gene primers. The method was immunoSEQ multiplex PCR; TCRdb's version includes in-frame clones alone and lacks a portion of them. V and J calls and clone size are those listed in that table; D and trimming were worked out from the DNA. The table includes 200,000 to 250,000 clones, under 85% detected once.

The rearrangement joins TRBV7-2 to TRBJ2-7; the match to TRBD2 covers 9 bases. Sequenced: peripheral blood. This clonotype was sampled from a woman aged 80 or over with COVID-19, enrolled during active disease. The CDR3 loop is CASSLLAGVGQYF. CDR3 nucleotides: TGTGCCAGCAGCTTATTAGCGGGGGTTGGGCAGTACTTC.